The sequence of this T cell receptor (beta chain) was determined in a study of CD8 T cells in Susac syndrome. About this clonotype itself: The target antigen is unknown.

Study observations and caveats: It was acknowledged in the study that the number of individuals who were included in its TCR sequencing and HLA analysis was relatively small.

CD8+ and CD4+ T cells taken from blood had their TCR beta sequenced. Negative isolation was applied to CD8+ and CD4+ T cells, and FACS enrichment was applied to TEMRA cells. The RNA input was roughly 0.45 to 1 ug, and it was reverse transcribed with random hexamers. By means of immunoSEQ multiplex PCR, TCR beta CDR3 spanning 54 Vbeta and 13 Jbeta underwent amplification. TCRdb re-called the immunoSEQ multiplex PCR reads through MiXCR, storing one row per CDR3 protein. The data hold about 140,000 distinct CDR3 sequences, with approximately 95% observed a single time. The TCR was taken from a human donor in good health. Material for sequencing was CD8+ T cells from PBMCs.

The CDR3 reads CASSSGPNGAFF. As DNA, the CDR3 is TGTGCCAGCAGTTCCGGACCTAATGGAGCTTTCTTT. The rearrangement joins TRBV28 to TRBJ1-1; no reliable D call. The germline V and J ends were trimmed by 4 bases and 10 bases, with 13 bases remaining between them. The CDR3 totals 12 residues. The germline CDR1 and CDR2 sequences are MDHEN and SYDVKM.